This T cell receptor beta chain was captured by sequencing in a study of shared clonotypes between healthy human individuals. Findings and limits, study-wide: Shared across several donors were approximately 5% of the naive CD4 clonotypes. Naive subsets, compared against memory subsets, generally had larger estimated richness values.

For each subset, genomic DNA was distributed in equal portions over several immunoSEQ plates. Profiled with immunoSEQ multiplex PCR; TCRdb holds only in-frame clones, not every one. The data hold some 2,500,000 clones, with under 95% observed a single time. Per the germline V gene, CDR1 is KGHSH and CDR2 is LQKENI. Trimming stripped 2 bases from V and 4 bases from J, with 12 bases between. The CDR3 length is 14 residues. As to this clone: Its target is unknown.

The sample consisted of naive CD4+ T cells from PBMCs. The subset here: CD45RA+ positively selected. V usage is TRBV18 and J usage is TRBJ2-7; the D gene could be TRBD1 or TRBD2 (5 bases each). The receptor was derived from a man aged 18 to 30 in good health. Some clones in this sample may be carry-over from other donors' samples. The chain's CDR3 is CASSPGGRIYEQYF. The CDR3 DNA reads as TGTGCCAGCTCACCAGGGGGACGGATTTACGAGCAGTACTTC.